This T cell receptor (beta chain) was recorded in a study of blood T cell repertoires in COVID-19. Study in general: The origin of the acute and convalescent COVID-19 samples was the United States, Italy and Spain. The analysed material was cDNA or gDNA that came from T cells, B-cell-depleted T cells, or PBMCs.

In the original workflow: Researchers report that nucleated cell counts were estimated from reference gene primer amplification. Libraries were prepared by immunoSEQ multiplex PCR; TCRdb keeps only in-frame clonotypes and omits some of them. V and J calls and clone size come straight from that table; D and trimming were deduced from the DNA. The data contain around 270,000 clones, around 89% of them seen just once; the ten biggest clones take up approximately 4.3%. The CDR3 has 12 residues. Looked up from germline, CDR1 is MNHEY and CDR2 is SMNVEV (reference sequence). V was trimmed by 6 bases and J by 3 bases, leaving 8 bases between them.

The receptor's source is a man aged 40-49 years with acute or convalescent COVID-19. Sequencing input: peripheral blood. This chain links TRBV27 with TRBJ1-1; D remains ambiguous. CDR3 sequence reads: CASSSRDTEAFF. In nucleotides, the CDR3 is TGTGCCAGCAGCTCACGGGACACTGAAGCTTTCTTT.